The present TCR beta chain was sequenced within a study of T cells in Graves' hyperthyroidism and ophthalmopathy. Background on the study: Before any treatment, at initial diagnosis, peripheral blood was collected.

It was RNA transcripts that yielded the amplified TCR beta CDR3 regions. Using the HTBI primer set, a first-round RT-PCR was run on the TCR CDR3. TCRdb used MiXCR to reprocess the multiplex PCR reads, holding one entry per CDR3 protein. This sample has about 600,000 distinct CDR3 sequences, with 16% found just once. The CDR3 is made up of 15 amino acids. V lost 7 bases, J lost 4 bases, and 20 bases lay in between. Germline V lookup: CDR1 SGHDT, CDR2 YYEEEE. Patients with uncontrolled infections, other autoimmune diseases, pregnancy or lactation were excluded. Out of about 10 ml of fresh peripheral blood came the PBMCs. Findings and caveats of the study: Most thyroid clonotypes with frequency above 0.001 were detected in blood.

As regards this clonotype: Its antigen is currently unknown.

The clonotype was recovered from a woman aged 40-49 years with Graves' ophthalmopathy. The sample comprised blood. The gene calls are TRBV5-6 and TRBJ2-5; the D gene is possibly TRBD1 (6 bases). DNA of the CDR3: TGTGCCAGCCTTGAGCAGGGGCTGGGCTTAGAGACCCAGTACTTC. It is translated as CASLEQGLGLETQYF.